These T cell receptor beta chains were read from a single sample in a study of vaccination effects on CD4 cells after COVID-19. TCRdb's table, derived via immunoSEQ multiplex PCR, lists solely in-frame clones and lacks some. The sample yields over 45,000 clones, 55% to 75% seen once. Their antigens are not known. The sequencing used CD4+ T cells from PBMCs cultured without peptide, collected before COVID-19 vaccination. These receptors were obtained from a human donor who received a COVID-19 vaccine. Both conserved end residues are part of each CDR3. A D gene is named only where the DNA matches it firmly. A clone size is listed for some rows: how often the clone was seen (once, few, many), or a class if it is expanded.

V: TRBV9
J: TRBJ1-6
D: NA
size: NA
CDR3: CASSVELGNNSPLHF
DNA: TGTGCCAGCAGCGTAGAATTGGGGAACAATTCACCCCTCCACTTT

V: TRBV12-3/TRBV12-4
J: TRBJ2-2
D: NA
size: NA
CDR3: CASSRNTGELFF
DNA: TGTGCCAGCAGCCGGAACACCGGGGAGCTGTTTTTT

V: TRBV27
J: TRBJ2-7
D: NA
size: NA
CDR3: CASSERRAGYEQYF
DNA: TGTGCCAGCAGTGAGCGTAGAGCCGGATACGAGCAGTACTTC

V: TRBV7-2
J: TRBJ1-2
D: TRBD1
size: NA
CDR3: CASSSDRAGGYTF
DNA: TGTGCCAGCAGCTCCGACAGGGCTGGGGGCTACACCTTC

V: TRBV6-5
J: TRBJ1-1
D: TRBD1
size: few
CDR3: CASTGGTGVAFF
DNA: TGTGCCAGCACCGGTGGGACAGGGGTAGCTTTCTTT

V: TRBV27
J: TRBJ1-6
D: NA
size: NA
CDR3: CASSLSGKSRAPLHF
DNA: TGTGCCAGCAGTTTAAGCGGGAAGTCCAGGGCACCCCTCCACTTT

V: TRBV6-1
J: TRBJ2-7
D: NA
size: NA
CDR3: CASREGSYEQYF
DNA: TGTGCCAGCAGAGAAGGGAGCTACGAGCAGTACTTC

V: TRBV6-2/TRBV6-3
J: TRBJ2-3
D: NA
size: NA
CDR3: CASSQVPHTQYF
DNA: TGTGCCAGCAGCCAAGTCCCCCATACGCAGTATTTT

V: TRBV19
J: TRBJ2-5
D: NA
size: NA
CDR3: CASSIALQEAQYF
DNA: TGTGCCAGTAGTATAGCCCTGCAAGAGGCTCAGTACTTC

V: TRBV2
J: TRBJ1-1
D: NA
size: NA
CDR3: CASSVSRTRNTEAFF
DNA: TGTGCCAGCAGTGTGTCCCGGACAAGGAACACTGAAGCTTTCTTT

V: TRBV30
J: TRBJ1-2
D: NA
size: once
CDR3: CAWSTRLFNYGYTF
DNA: TGTGCCTGGAGTACGAGACTTTTTAACTATGGCTACACCTTC

V: TRBV10-3
J: TRBJ2-2
D: NA
size: NA
CDR3: CAISEPGQANTGELFF
DNA: TGTGCCATCAGTGAACCTGGACAAGCGAACACCGGGGAGCTGTTTTTT

V: TRBV7-9
J: TRBJ2-2
D: NA
size: few
CDR3: CASSLQWTGELFF
DNA: TGTGCCAGCAGCTTACAATGGACAGGGGAGCTGTTTTTT

V: TRBV25-1
J: TRBJ2-5
D: NA
size: few
CDR3: CASSDRLSPQIHQETQYF
DNA: TGTGCCAGCAGTGATCGGTTATCTCCACAGATACACCAAGAGACCCAGTACTTC

V: TRBV18
J: TRBJ1-2
D: NA
size: NA
CDR3: CASSPDGLYGYTF
DNA: TGTGCCAGCTCACCTGACGGGCTCTATGGCTACACCTTC

V: TRBV2
J: TRBJ2-3
D: NA
size: NA
CDR3: CASSEGGLTDTQYF
DNA: TGTGCCAGCAGTGAGGGGGGGCTGACAGATACGCAGTATTTT

V: TRBV11-2
J: TRBJ2-1
D: TRBD2
size: NA
CDR3: CASSQGFPSGSYNEQFF
DNA: TGTGCCAGCAGCCAAGGGTTCCCTAGCGGCTCCTACAATGAGCAGTTCTTC

V: TRBV6-5
J: TRBJ1-2
D: TRBD1
size: once
CDR3: CASRGQGTPTF
DNA: TGTGCCAGCAGGGGACAGGGGACGCCTACCTTC

V: TRBV3-1/TRBV3-2
J: TRBJ1-1
D: TRBD1
size: NA
CDR3: CASSQVQGGTEAFF
DNA: TGTGCCAGCAGCCAAGTACAGGGGGGCACTGAAGCTTTCTTT

V: TRBV23-1
J: TRBJ2-7
D: TRBD1
size: NA
CDR3: CARGAGGPYEQYF
DNA: TGCGCCAGGGGAGCAGGGGGTCCCTACGAGCAGTACTTC

V: TRBV19
J: TRBJ1-6
D: NA
size: few
CDR3: CASNIRGNSPLHF
DNA: TGTGCCAGTAATATCAGGGGCAATTCACCCCTCCACTTT

V: TRBV7-2
J: TRBJ2-7
D: TRBD1
size: NA
CDR3: CASSLARGQVYEQYF
DNA: TGTGCCAGCAGCTTAGCGAGGGGGCAGGTCTACGAGCAGTACTTC

V: TRBV30
J: TRBJ2-1
D: NA
size: NA
CDR3: CACRGYAYNEQFF
DNA: TGTGCCTGTCGTGGATACGCCTACAATGAGCAGTTCTTC